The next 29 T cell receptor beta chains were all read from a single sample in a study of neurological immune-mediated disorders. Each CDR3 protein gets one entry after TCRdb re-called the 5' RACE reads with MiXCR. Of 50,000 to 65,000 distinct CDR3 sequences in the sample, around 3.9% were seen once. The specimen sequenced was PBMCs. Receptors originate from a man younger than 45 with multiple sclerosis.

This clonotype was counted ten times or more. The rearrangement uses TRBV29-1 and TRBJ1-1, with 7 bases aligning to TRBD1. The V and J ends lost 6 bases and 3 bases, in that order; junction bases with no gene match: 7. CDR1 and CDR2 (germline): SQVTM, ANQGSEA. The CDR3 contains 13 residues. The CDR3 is CSVRTGVDTEAFF. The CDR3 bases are TGCAGCGTGAGAACAGGGGTGGACACTGAAGCTTTCTTT.

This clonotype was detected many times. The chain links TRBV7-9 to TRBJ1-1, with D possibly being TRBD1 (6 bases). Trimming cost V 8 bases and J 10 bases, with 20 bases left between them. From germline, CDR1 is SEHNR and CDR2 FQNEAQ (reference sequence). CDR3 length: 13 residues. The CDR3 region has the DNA TGTGCCAGCTCCCCGGGGGGGGCCTCTATAGCTTTCTTT. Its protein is CASSPGGASIAFF.

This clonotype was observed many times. The CDR3 coding sequence is TGCAGTGCTAGAGCGACACAGGGAAATTCACCCCTCCACTTT. Residues: CSARATQGNSPLHF. The chain recombines TRBV20-1 with TRBJ1-6; D is perhaps TRBD1 (6 bases). Per the germline V gene, CDR1 is DFQATT and CDR2 is SNEGSKA (reference sequence). This CDR3 is built from 14 residues. The V end was cut by 1 base, the J end by 7 bases, with 11 bases between.

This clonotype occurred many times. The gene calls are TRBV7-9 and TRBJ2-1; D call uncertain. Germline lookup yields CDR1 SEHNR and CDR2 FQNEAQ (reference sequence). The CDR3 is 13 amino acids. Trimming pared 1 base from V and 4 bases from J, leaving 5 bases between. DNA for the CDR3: TGTGCCAGCAGCTTAGTCGGGTACAATGAGCAGTTCTTC. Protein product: CASSLVGYNEQFF.

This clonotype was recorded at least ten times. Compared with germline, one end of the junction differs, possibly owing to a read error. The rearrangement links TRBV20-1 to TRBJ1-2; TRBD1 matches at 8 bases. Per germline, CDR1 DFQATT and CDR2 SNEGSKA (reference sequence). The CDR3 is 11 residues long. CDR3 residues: CSARDRGQANF. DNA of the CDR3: TGCAGTGCTAGAGATCGGGGACAGGCCAACTTC.

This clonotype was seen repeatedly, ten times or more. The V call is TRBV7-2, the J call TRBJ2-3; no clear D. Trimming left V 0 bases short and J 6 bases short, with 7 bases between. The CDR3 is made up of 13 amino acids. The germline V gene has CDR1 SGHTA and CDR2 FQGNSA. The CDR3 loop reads CASSLAGSDTQYF. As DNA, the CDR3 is TGTGCCAGCAGCTTAGCGGGTTCGGATACGCAGTATTTT.

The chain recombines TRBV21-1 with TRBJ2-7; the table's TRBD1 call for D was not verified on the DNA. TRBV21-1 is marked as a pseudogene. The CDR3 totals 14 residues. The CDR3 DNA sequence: TGTGCCAGCAGCCAGAAGATTCAGGGATACAAGCAGTACTTC. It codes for CASSQKIQGYKQYF.

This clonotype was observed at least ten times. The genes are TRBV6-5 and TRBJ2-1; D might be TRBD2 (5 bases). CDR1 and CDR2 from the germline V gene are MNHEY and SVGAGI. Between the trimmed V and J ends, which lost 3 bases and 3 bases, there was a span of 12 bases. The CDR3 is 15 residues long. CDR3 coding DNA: TGTGCCAGCAGTTATATCGGGGTAAGCTACAATGAGCAGTTCTTC. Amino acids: CASSYIGVSYNEQFF.

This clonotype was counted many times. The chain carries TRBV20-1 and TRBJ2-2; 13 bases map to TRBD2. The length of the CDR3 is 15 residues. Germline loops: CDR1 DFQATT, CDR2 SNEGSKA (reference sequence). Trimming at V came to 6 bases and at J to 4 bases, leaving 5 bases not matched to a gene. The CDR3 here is CSAELAGGPTGELFF. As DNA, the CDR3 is TGCAGTGCAGAACTAGCGGGAGGGCCCACCGGGGAGCTGTTTTTT.

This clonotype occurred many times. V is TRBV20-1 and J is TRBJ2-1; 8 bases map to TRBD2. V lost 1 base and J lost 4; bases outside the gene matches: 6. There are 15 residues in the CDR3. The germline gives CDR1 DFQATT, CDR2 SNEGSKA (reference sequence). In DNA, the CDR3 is TGCAGTGCTAGAGTTAGCGGGGAGGTTTACAATGAGCAGTTCTTC. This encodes CSARVSGEVYNEQFF.

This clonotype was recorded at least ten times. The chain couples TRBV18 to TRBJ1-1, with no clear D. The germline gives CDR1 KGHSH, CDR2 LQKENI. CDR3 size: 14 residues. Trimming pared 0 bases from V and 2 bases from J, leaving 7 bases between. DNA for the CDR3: TGTGCCAGCTCACCACCGAACCTAAACACTGAAGCTTTCTTT. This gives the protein CASSPPNLNTEAFF.

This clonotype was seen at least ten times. CDR3 nucleotides: TGTGCCAGCAGCTTGGAGAACCGGAACTATGGCTACACCTTC. Its translation is CASSLENRNYGYTF. The chain recombines TRBV5-8 with TRBJ1-2; no clear D gene. The V gene's germline CDR1 is SGHTS and CDR2 YDEGEE. This CDR3 has 14 residues. Trimming left V 0 bases short and J 2 bases short, with 8 bases between. Filled out from reference TRBV5-8 and TRBJ1-2, the complete variable domain reads EAGVTQSPTHLIKTRGQQATLRCSPISGHTSVYWYQQALGLGLQFLLWYDEGEERNRGNFPPRFSGRQFPNYSSELNVNALELEDSALYLCASSLENRNYGYTFGSGTRLTVV.

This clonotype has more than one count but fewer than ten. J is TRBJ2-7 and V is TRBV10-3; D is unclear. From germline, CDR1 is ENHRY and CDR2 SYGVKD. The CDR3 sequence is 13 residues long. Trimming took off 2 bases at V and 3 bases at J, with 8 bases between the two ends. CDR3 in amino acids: CAISEDNSYEQYF. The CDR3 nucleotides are TGTGCCATCAGTGAGGATAACAGCTACGAGCAGTACTTC.

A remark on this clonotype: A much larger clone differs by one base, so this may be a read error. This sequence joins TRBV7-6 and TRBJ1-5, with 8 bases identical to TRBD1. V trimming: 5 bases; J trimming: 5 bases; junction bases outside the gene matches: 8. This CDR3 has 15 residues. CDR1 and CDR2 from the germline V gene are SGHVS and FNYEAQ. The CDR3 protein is CASSLGQGTYQPQHF. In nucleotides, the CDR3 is TGTGCCAGCAGCCTCGGACAGGGTACTTATCAGCCCCAGCATTTT.

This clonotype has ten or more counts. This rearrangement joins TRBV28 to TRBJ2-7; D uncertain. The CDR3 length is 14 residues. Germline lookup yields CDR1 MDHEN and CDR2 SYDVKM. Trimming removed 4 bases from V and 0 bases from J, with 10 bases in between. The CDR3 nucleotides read TGTGCCAGCAGTTATCAACCTAGCTCCTACGAGCAGTACTTC. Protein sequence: CASSYQPSSYEQYF.

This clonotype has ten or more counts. CDR3 in DNA: TGTGCCAGCAGCCCTAATGGAGGGAAAGAGACCCAGTACTTC. This codes for CASSPNGGKETQYF. This chain connects TRBV7-2 to TRBJ2-5; D is perhaps TRBD2 (6 bases). V was pared by 5 bases and J by 3 bases, with 13 bases between. Germline V lookup: CDR1 SGHTA, CDR2 FQGNSA. The length of the CDR3 is 14 residues.

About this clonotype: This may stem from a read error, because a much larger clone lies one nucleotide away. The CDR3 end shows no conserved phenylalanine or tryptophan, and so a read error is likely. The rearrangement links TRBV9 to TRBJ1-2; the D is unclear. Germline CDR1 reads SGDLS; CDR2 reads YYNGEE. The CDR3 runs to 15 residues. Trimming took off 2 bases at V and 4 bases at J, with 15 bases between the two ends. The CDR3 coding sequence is TGTGCCAGCAGCGTCGACGGATCTATTCGCTATGGCTACACCCTC. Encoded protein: CASSVDGSIRYGYTL.

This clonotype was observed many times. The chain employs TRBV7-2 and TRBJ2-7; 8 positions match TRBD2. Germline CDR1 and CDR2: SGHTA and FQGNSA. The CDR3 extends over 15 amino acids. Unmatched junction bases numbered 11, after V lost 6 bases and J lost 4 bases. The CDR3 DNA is TGTGCCAGCAGTTTACACGGGAGGGGGTGGTACGAGCAGTACTTC. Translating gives CASSLHGRGWYEQYF.

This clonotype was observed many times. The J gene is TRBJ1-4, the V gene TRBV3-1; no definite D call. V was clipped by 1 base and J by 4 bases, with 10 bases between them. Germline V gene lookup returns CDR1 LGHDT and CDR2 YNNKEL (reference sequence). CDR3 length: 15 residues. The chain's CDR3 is CASSQAGYYNEKLFF. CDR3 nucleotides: TGTGCCAGCAGCCAAGCCGGGTACTATAATGAAAAACTGTTTTTT.

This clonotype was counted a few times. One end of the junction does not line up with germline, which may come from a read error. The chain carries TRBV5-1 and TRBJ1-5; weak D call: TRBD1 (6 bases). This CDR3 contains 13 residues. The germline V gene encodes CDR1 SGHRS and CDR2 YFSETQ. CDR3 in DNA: TGCGCCAGCAGCTCCCACAGGGTTCAGCCCCAGAATTTT. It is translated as CASSSHRVQPQNF.

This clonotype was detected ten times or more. CDR3 loop: CASSFPGQPQHF. The CDR3, as DNA: TGTGCCAGCAGCTTTCCGGGTCAGCCCCAGCATTTT. The V and J genes are TRBV5-4 and TRBJ1-5, with D hard to call. This CDR3 region has 12 residues. V dropped 2 bases and J dropped 6 bases, with 6 bases sitting between them. Germline V gives CDR1 SGHNT, CDR2 YYREEE (reference sequence).

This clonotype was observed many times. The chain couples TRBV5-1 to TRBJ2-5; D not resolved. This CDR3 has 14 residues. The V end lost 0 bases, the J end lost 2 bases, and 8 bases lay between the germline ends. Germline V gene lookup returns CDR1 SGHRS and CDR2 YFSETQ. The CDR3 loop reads CASSLAYGQETQYF. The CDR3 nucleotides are TGCGCCAGCAGCTTGGCCTATGGACAAGAGACCCAGTACTTC.

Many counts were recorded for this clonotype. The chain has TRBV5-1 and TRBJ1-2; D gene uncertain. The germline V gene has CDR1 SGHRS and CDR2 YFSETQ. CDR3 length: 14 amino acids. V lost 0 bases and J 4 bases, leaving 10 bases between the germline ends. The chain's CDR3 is CASSLEGSLYGYTF. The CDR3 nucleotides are TGCGCCAGCAGCTTGGAGGGCAGCCTCTATGGCTACACCTTC.

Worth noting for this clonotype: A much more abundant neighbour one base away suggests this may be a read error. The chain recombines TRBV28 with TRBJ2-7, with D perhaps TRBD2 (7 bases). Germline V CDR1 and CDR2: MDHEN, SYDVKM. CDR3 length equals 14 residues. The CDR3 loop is CASSLAGGLYEKYF. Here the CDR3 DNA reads TGTGCCAGCAGTTTAGCCGGGGGGCTGTACGAGAAGTACTTC.

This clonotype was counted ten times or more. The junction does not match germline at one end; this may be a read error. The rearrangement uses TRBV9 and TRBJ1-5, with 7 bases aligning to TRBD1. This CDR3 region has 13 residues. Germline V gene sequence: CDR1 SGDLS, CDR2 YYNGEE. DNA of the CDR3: TGTGCCAGCAGCGATACAGGGGAGAAGCCCCAGAATTTT. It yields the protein CASSDTGEKPQNF.

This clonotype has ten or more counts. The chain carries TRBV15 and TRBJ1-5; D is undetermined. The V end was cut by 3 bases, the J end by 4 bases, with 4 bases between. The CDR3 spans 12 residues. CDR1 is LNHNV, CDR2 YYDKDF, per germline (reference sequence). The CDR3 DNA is TGTGCCACCAGCAGTTTTAATCAGCCCCAGCATTTT. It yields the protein CATSSFNQPQHF.

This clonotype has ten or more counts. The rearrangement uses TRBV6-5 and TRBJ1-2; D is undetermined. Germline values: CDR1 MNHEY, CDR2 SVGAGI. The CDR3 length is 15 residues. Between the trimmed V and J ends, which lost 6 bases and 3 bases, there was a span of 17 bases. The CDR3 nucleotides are TGTGCCAGCAGGGGCACCGGGCGCGGGTACTATGGCTACACCTTC. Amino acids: CASRGTGRGYYGYTF.

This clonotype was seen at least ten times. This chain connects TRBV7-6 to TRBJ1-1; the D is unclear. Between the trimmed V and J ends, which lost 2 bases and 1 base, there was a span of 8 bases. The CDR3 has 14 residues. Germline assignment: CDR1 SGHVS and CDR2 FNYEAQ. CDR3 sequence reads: CASSLLGENTEAFF. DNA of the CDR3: TGTGCCAGCAGCTTACTAGGAGAGAACACTGAAGCTTTCTTT.

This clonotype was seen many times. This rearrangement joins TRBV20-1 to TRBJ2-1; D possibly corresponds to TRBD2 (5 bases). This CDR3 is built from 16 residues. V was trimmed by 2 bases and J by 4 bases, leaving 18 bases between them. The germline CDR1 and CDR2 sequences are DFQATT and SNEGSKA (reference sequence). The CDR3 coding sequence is TGCAGTGCTAGAAAGATGGTAGGGAGTAGGTACAATGAGCAGTTCTTC. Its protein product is CSARKMVGSRYNEQFF.